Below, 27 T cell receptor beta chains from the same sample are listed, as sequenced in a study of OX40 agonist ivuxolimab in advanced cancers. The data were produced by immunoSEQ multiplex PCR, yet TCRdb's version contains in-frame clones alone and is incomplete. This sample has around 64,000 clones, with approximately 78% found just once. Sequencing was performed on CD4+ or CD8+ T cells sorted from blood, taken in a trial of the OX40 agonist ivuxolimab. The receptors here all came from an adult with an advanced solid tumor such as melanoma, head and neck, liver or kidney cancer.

Here the CDR3 reads CAGLAEWGLMSYNEQFF. CDR3 bases: TGTGCCGGACTAGCGGAGTGGGGTTTGATGTCCTACAATGAGCAGTTCTTC. This sequence joins TRBV2 and TRBJ2-1; 10 bases align to TRBD2. J gave up 1 base and V 11 bases, and 14 bases lay outside the gene matches. Germline-derived CDR1 and CDR2 are SNHLY and FYNNEI. CDR3 length equals 17 residues.

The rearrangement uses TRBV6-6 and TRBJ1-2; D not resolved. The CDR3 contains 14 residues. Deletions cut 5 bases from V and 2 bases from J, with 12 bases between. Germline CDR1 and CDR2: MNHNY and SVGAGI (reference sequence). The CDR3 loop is CASSRSTANYGYTF. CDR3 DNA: TGTGCCAGCAGTCGATCTACAGCAAACTATGGCTACACCTTC.

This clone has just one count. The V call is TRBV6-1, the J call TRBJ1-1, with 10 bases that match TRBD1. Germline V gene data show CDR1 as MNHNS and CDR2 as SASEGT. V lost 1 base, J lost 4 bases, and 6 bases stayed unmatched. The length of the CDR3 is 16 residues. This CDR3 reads CASSEGTGGAITEAFF. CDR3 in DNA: TGTGCCAGCAGTGAAGGGACAGGGGGTGCGATCACTGAAGCTTTCTTT.

Here the CDR3 DNA reads TGTGCCAGCTCACCCAACGCCAGGACAGATTACGAGCAGTACTTC. Amino acid sequence: CASSPNARTDYEQYF. The chain joins TRBV18 to TRBJ2-7; TRBD1 might be the D (6 bases). The germline V and J ends were trimmed by 3 bases and 4 bases, with 16 bases remaining between them. The CDR3 totals 15 residues. Germline CDR1 KGHSH, CDR2 LQKENI.

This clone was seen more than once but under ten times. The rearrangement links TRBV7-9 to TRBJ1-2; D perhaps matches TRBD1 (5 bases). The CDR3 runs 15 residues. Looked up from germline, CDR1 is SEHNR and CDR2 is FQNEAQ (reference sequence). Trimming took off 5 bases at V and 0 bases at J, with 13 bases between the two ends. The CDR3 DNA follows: TGTGCCAGCAGCACGGGGGGATTAGCTAACTATGGCTACACCTTC. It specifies CASSTGGLANYGYTF.

This CDR3 reads CASSPFLSYEQYF. The CDR3 DNA follows: TGCGCCAGCAGCCCATTTTTGTCCTACGAGCAGTACTTC. This chain uses TRBV4-1 with TRBJ2-7; D remains ambiguous. This CDR3 comprises 13 residues. V was cut by 4 bases and J by 1 base, with 8 bases left in between. Per the germline V gene, CDR1 is MGHRA and CDR2 is YSYEKL.

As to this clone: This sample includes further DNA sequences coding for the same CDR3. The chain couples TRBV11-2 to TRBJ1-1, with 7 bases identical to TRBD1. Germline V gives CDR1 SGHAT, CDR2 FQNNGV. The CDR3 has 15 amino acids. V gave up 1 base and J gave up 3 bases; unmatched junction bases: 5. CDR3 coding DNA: TGTGCCAGCAGCTTAGTAGGGACAGAATACACTGAAGCTTTCTTT. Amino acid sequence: CASSLVGTEYTEAFF. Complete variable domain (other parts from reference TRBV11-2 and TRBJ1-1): EAGVAQSPRYKIIEKRQSVAFWCNPISGHATLYWYQQILGQGPKLLIQFQNNGVVDDSQLPKDRFSAERLKGVDSTLKIQPAKLEDSAVYLCASSLVGTEYTEAFFGQGTRLTVV.

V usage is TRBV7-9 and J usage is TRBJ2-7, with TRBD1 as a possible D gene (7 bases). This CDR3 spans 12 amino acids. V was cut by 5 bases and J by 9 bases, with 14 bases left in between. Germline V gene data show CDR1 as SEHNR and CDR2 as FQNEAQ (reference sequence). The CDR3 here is CASSNQGGGQYF. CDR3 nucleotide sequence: TGTGCCAGCAGCAATCAGGGGGGTGGGCAGTACTTC. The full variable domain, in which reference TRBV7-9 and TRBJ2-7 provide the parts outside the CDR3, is DTGVSQNPRHKITKRGQNVTFRCDPISEHNRLYWYRQTLGQGPEFLTYFQNEAQLEKSRLLSDRFSAERPKGSFSTLEIQRTEQGDSAMYLCASSNQGGGQYFGPGTRLTVT.

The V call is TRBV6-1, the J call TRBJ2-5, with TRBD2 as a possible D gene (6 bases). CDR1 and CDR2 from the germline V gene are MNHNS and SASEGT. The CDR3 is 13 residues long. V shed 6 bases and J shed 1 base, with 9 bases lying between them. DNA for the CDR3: TGTGCCAGCAGCTCGGGAGCCCAAGAGACCCAGTACTTC. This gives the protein CASSSGAQETQYF.

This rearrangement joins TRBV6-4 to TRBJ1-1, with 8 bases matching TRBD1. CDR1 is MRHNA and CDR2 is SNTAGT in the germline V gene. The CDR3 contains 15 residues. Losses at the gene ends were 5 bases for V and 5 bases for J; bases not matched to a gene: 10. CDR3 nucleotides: TGTGCCAGCAGTAGTTCTAGGACAGGGAATACTGAAGCTTTCTTT. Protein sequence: CASSSSRTGNTEAFF.

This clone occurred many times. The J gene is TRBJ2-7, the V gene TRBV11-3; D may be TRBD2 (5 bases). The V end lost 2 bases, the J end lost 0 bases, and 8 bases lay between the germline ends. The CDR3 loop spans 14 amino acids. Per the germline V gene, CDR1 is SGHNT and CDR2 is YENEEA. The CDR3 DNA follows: TGTGCCAGCAGCTTATTTGGGAGCTCCTACGAGCAGTACTTC. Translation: CASSLFGSSYEQYF.

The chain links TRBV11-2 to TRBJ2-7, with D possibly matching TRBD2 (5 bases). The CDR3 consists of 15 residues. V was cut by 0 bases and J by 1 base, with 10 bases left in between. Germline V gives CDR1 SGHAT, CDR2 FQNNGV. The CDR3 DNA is TGTGCCAGCAGCTTAGAAGAGGGCCTTTCCTACGAGCAGTACTTC. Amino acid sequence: CASSLEEGLSYEQYF.

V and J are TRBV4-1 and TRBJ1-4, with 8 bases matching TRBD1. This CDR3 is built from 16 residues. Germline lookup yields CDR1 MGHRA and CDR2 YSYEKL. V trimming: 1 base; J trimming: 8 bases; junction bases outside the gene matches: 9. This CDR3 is CASSQGGTGFGEKLFF. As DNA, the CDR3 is TGCGCCAGCAGCCAAGGGGGGACAGGCTTTGGGGAAAAACTGTTTTTT.

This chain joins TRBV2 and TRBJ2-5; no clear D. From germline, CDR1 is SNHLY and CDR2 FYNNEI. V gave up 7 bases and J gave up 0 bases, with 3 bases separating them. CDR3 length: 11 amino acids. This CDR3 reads CASTYQETQYF. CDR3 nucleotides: TGTGCCAGCACCTACCAAGAGACCCAGTACTTC.

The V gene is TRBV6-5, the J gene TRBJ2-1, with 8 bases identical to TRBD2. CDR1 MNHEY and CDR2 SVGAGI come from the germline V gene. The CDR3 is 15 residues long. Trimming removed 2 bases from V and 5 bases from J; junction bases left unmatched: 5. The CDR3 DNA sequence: TGTGCCAGCAGTTACCCGGGGGGGTCCGACAATGAGCAGTTCTTC. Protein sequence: CASSYPGGSDNEQFF.

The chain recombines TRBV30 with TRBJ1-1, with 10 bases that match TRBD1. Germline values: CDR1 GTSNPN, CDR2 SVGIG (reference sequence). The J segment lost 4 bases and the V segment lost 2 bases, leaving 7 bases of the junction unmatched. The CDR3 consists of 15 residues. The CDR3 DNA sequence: TGTGCCTGGAGTCGGGGCGGACAGGGGGTCACTGAAGCTTTCTTT. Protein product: CAWSRGGQGVTEAFF.

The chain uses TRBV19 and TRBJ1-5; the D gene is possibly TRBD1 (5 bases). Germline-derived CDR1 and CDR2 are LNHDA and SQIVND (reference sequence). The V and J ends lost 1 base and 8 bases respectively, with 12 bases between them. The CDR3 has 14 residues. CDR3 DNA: TGTGCCAGTAGTATAGGGGTCGGGGGAGAGCCCCAGCATTTT. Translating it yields CASSIGVGGEPQHF. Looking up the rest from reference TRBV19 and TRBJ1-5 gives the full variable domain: DGGITQSPKYLFRKEGQNVTLSCEQNLNHDAMYWYRQDPGQGLRLIYYSQIVNDFQKGDIAEGYSVSREKKESFPLTVTSAQKNPTAFYLCASSIGVGGEPQHFGDGTRLSIL.

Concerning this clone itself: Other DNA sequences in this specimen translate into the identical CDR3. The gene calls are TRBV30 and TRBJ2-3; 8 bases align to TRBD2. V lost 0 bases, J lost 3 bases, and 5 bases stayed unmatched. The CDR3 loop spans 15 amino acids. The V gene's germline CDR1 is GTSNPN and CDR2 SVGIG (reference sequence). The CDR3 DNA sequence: TGTGCCTGGAGTGTATGGCTAGCGGGTACAGATACGCAGTATTTT. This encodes CAWSVWLAGTDTQYF.

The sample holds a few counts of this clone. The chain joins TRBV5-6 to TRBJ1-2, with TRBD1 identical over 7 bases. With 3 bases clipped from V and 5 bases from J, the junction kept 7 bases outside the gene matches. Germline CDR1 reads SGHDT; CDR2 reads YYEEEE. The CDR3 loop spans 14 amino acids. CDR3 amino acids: CASSWGTEDYGYTF. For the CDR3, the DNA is TGTGCCAGCAGCTGGGGGACAGAAGATTATGGCTACACCTTC.

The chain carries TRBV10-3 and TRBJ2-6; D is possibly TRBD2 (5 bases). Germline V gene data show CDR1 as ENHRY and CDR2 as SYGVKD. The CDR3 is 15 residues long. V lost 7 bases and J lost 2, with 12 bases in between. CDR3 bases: TGTGCCATCAACGACTACAGAGCTGGGGCCAACGTCCTGACTTTC. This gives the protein CAINDYRAGANVLTF.

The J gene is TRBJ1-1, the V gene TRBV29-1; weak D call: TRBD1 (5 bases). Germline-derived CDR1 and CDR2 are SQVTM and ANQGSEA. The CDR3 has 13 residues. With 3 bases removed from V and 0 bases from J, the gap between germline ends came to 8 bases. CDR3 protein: CSVEEGMNTEAFF. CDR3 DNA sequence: TGCAGCGTTGAGGAGGGGATGAACACTGAAGCTTTCTTT.

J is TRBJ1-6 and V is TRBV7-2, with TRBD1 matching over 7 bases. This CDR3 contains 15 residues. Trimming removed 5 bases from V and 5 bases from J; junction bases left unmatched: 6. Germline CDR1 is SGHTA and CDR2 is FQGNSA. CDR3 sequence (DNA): TGTGCCAGCAGCCGCGAGACAGGGAATAATTCACCCCTCCACTTT. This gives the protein CASSRETGNNSPLHF.

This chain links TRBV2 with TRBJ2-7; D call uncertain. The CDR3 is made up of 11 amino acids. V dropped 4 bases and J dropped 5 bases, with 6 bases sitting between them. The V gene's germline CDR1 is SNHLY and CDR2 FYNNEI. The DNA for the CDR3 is TGTGCCAGCAGTGGGGAAAACGAGCAGTACTTC. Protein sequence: CASSGENEQYF.

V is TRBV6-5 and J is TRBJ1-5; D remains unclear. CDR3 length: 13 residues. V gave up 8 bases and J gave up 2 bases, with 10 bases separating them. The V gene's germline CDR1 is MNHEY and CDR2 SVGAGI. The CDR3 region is CASRWAGNQPQHF. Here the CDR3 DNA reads TGTGCCAGCCGATGGGCAGGCAATCAGCCCCAGCATTTT.

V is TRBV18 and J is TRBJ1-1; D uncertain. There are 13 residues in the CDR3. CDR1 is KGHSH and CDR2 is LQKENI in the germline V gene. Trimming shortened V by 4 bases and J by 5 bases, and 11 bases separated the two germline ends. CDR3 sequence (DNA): TGTGCCAGCTCACTCGAGAAGAGTACTGAAGCTTTCTTT. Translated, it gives CASSLEKSTEAFF.

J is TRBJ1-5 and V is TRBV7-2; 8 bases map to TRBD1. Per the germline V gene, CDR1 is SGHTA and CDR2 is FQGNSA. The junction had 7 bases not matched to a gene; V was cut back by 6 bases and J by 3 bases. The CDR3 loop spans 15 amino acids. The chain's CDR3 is CASRPGQGYNQPQHF. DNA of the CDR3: TGTGCCAGCAGACCTGGACAGGGCTACAATCAGCCCCAGCATTTT.

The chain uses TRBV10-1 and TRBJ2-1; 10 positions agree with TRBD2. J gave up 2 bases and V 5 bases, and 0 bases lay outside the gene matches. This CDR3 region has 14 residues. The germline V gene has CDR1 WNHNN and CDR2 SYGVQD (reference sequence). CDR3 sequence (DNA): TGCGCCAGCAGTAGCGGGGGGGCCTACAATGAGCAGTTCTTC. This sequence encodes CASSSGGAYNEQFF.